This T cell receptor beta chain came from a study of molecular identifiers for immune sequencing clone quantification. Overall study findings and caveats: Jurkat TCR RNA spiked in from one cell could reportedly be detected among 900,000 or so naive cells.

Using a CD8+CD4-CCR7+CD45RA+ phenotype, naive CD8 T cells were sorted. Germline loops: CDR1 LNHNV, CDR2 YYDKDF (reference sequence). The CDR3 is 16 residues long. In regard to this clonotype: Antigen unknown. This may stem from a read error, because a much larger clone lies one nucleotide away.

Bulk libraries came from a prior protocol with listed TCR primers. TCRdb itself ran the PCR reads through MiXCR, one entry per CDR3 protein. Found here are 600,000 to 650,000 distinct CDR3 sequences, around 20% of them singletons; the top ten hold roughly 0.9%. Sequencing was done on a sample of naive CD8+ T cells from blood, with Jurkat cell RNA spiked in. Regarding subset: FACS-sorted CD8+CD4-CCR7+CD45RA+ naive T cells. The gene calls are TRBV15 and TRBJ1-4; 8 bases match TRBD1. The receptor was isolated from a human donor in good health. Some libraries in this study had Jurkat cell RNA spiked in. CDR3 bases: TGTGCCTCCAGCAAGACAGGGGCCGCAACTAATGAAAAACTGTTTTTT. Residues: CASSKTGAATNEKLFF.